One and the same sample provided the 32 T cell receptor beta chains below, sequenced in a study of blood T cell repertoires in COVID-19. Assay used: immunoSEQ multiplex PCR; TCRdb lists only in-frame clones, some missing. The data contain some 320,000 clones, about 90% of them singletons. Sequences were obtained from peripheral blood. The receptors derive from a young woman with COVID-19, enrolled during active disease.

The chain has TRBV28 and TRBJ2-5, with a tentative D call TRBD2 (5 bases). The CDR3 is 14 residues long. The germline V gene has CDR1 MDHEN and CDR2 SYDVKM. V lost 2 bases and J 2 bases, leaving 9 bases between the germline ends. DNA for the CDR3: TGTGCCAGCAGTTTAGGTCGCGGGCAAGAGACCCAGTACTTC. Amino acids: CASSLGRGQETQYF.

This clone was seen once. The chain's CDR3 is CASSLEMGHYGYTF. For the CDR3, the DNA is TGCGCCAGCAGCTTGGAAATGGGGCACTATGGCTACACCTTC. The chain couples TRBV5-1 to TRBJ1-2, with D possibly being TRBD1 (5 bases). V lost 0 bases and J 3 bases, leaving 9 bases between the germline ends. The CDR3 contains 14 residues. Germline loops: CDR1 SGHRS, CDR2 YFSETQ.

The chain couples TRBV5-1 to TRBJ2-5, with D possibly being TRBD1 (7 bases). This CDR3 has 14 residues. Germline loops: CDR1 SGHRS, CDR2 YFSETQ. V was shortened by 5 bases and J by 0 bases, with 11 bases between the two germline ends. This CDR3 is CASSSGGYQETQYF. The DNA for the CDR3 is TGCGCCAGCAGTTCAGGGGGGTACCAAGAGACCCAGTACTTC.

The genes are TRBV6-6 and TRBJ1-1, with D maybe TRBD1 (5 bases). There are 12 residues in the CDR3. CDR1 and CDR2 from the germline V gene are MNHNY and SVGAGI (reference sequence). V shed 6 bases and J shed 7 bases, with 12 bases lying between them. CDR3 coding DNA: TGTGCCAGCAGCCTTACAGGAAATGAAGCTTTCTTT. This sequence encodes CASSLTGNEAFF.

CDR3 in amino acids: CASSQHSGGKGEAFF. The CDR3 DNA reads TGTGCCAGCAGCCAACATTCCGGGGGGAAGGGTGAAGCTTTCTTT. The chain joins TRBV3-1 (or the pseudogene TRBV3-2) to TRBJ1-1; TRBD1 is a possible D gene (5 bases). Germline V gene sequence: CDR1 LGHDT, CDR2 YNNKEL (reference sequence). The V and J ends lost 2 bases and 7 bases respectively, with 17 bases between them. CDR3 length equals 15 residues.

For the CDR3, the DNA is TGTGCCAGCAGGGGGACAGGGGGTCCCTCTGGAAACACCATATATTTT. It is translated as CASRGTGGPSGNTIYF. The chain employs TRBV6-6 and TRBJ1-3, with TRBD1 matching 11 bases. From germline, CDR1 is MNHNY and CDR2 SVGAGI (reference sequence). V gave up 6 bases and J gave up 0 bases; unmatched junction bases: 4. The CDR3 contains 16 residues.

J is TRBJ1-1 and V is TRBV6-5; 7 bases agree with TRBD1. The CDR3 runs to 15 residues. The germline gives CDR1 MNHEY, CDR2 SVGAGI. The V gene end was trimmed by 1 base and the J gene end by 3 bases; junction bases not matched to a gene: 5. In DNA form, the CDR3 reads TGTGCCAGCAGTTACTGGGACAGAGGCGACACTGAAGCTTTCTTT. Amino acids: CASSYWDRGDTEAFF.

This clone was detected once. CDR3 nucleotides: TGTGCCAGCAGAACGGGACAGTACACCGGGGAGCTGTTTTTT. Amino acid sequence: CASRTGQYTGELFF. The chain is built from TRBV13 and TRBJ2-2; 7 bases map to TRBD1. The germline CDR1 and CDR2 sequences are PRHDT and FYEKMQ (reference sequence). Germline trimming cut 6 bases from V and 3 bases from J; bases unmatched to any gene: 4. The CDR3 is made up of 14 amino acids. Supplemented by reference TRBV13 and TRBJ2-2, the full variable domain reads AAGVIQSPRHLIKEKRETATLKCYPIPRHDTVYWYQQGPGQDPQFLISFYEKMQSDKGSIPDRFSAQQFSDYHSELNMSSLELGDSALYFCASRTGQYTGELFFGEGSRLTVL.

CDR3 region: CASSHRDRGLMNTEAFF. The CDR3 nucleotides are TGCGCCAGCAGCCACCGGGACAGGGGGCTTATGAACACTGAAGCTTTCTTT. The V gene is TRBV5-1, the J gene TRBJ1-1; 12 nucleotides agree with TRBD1. CDR3 length: 17 residues. The germline CDR1 and CDR2 sequences are SGHRS and YFSETQ. Losses at the gene ends were 4 bases for V and 0 bases for J; bases not matched to a gene: 7. The full variable domain, in which reference TRBV5-1 and TRBJ1-1 provide the parts outside the CDR3, is KAGVTQTPRYLIKTRGQQVTLSCSPISGHRSVSWYQQTPGQGLQFLFEYFSETQRNKGNFPGRFSGRQFSNSRSEMNVSTLELGDSALYLCASSHRDRGLMNTEAFFGQGTRLTVV.

The rearrangement uses TRBV7-8 and TRBJ2-1; TRBD2 matches at 9 bases. With V trimmed by 6 bases and J by 8 bases, 20 bases remained unmatched. Germline CDR1 is SGHVS and CDR2 is FQNEAQ. This CDR3 contains 18 residues. CDR3 coding DNA: TGTGCCAGCAGGTCGTTTCGGAGGGCGGGGGGGCCAATGGATGAGCAGTTCTTC. Amino acids: CASRSFRRAGGPMDEQFF.

The V call is TRBV29-1, the J call TRBJ2-5; 8 bases are a match to TRBD1. This CDR3 is 13 amino acids long. V lost 7 bases to trimming and J lost 1 base; unmatched junction nucleotides: 5. The germline V gene encodes CDR1 SQVTM and CDR2 ANQGSEA. The CDR3 is CSAGDRLQETQYF. The CDR3 DNA reads TGCAGCGCCGGGGACAGGCTCCAAGAGACCCAGTACTTC.

The chain carries TRBV21-1 and TRBJ2-1; TRBD1, the table's D call, was not compared with the DNA. TRBV21-1 constitutes a pseudogene. The CDR3 is made up of 16 amino acids. CDR3 region: CASKKGKTGSYNEQFF. In DNA, the CDR3 is TGTGCCAGCAAAAAGGGGAAAACAGGGTCCTACAATGAGCAGTTCTTC.

This chain connects TRBV9 to TRBJ2-1, with TRBD2 matching over 16 bases. Trimming cost V 1 base and J 7 bases; bases outside gene matches: 17. Germline V CDR1 and CDR2: SGDLS, YYNGEE. This CDR3 is 21 amino acids long. The CDR3 bases are TGTGCCAGCAGCGTATACACGCCGGGACTAGCGGGGGGGCTCTATTTGAATGAGCAGTTCTTC. Translated: CASSVYTPGLAGGLYLNEQFF.

The chain links TRBV5-1 to TRBJ1-1; TRBD1 is a possible D gene (5 bases). Germline V gene lookup returns CDR1 SGHRS and CDR2 YFSETQ. This CDR3 has 14 residues. V was trimmed by 7 bases and J by 5 bases, leaving 18 bases between them. The CDR3 loop is CASQDGGGRTEAFF. The CDR3 DNA is TGCGCCAGCCAGGACGGGGGTGGGAGAACTGAAGCTTTCTTT.

This chain links TRBV6-5 with TRBJ1-3; TRBD1 agrees at 7 bases. Germline values: CDR1 MNHEY, CDR2 SVGAGI. The V gene end was trimmed by 6 bases and the J gene end by 4 bases; junction bases not matched to a gene: 3. The CDR3 spans 13 residues. This chain's CDR3 is CASSRQGGNTIYF. The CDR3 nucleotides are TGTGCCAGCAGCCGACAGGGAGGAAACACCATATATTTT.

This chain connects TRBV12-5 to TRBJ2-7, with 9 bases identical to TRBD1. Trimming cost V 1 base and J 0 bases; bases outside gene matches: 7. The germline CDR1 and CDR2 sequences are LGHNT and FRNRAP. The CDR3 runs to 17 residues. In nucleotides, the CDR3 is TGTGCTAGTGGTTTGGAACCCGGGACAGGGTACTCCTACGAGCAGTACTTC. Translation: CASGLEPGTGYSYEQYF.

The rearrangement uses TRBV5-1 and TRBJ2-7, with a possible D match to TRBD1 (6 bases). The CDR3 sequence is 14 residues long. Trimming removed 3 bases at V and 3 bases at J, with 13 bases between. Germline V CDR1 and CDR2: SGHRS, YFSETQ. In nucleotides, the CDR3 is TGCGCCAGCAGCTCAACCGGACAGATCTACGAGCAGTACTTC. This gives the protein CASSSTGQIYEQYF.

The J gene is TRBJ1-1, the V gene TRBV19, with TRBD1 matching 8 bases. This CDR3 is built from 16 residues. Germline V gives CDR1 LNHDA, CDR2 SQIVND (reference sequence). V trimming: 3 bases; J trimming: 1 base; junction bases outside the gene matches: 7. DNA of the CDR3: TGTGCCAGTAGTATCGACGGGACAGGCAAGAACACTGAAGCTTTCTTT. This sequence encodes CASSIDGTGKNTEAFF.

This chain links TRBV28 with TRBJ2-7; 7 bases map to TRBD1. Germline lookup yields CDR1 MDHEN and CDR2 SYDVKM. Trimming took 6 bases from V and 0 from J; bases not matched to a gene: 8. There are 15 residues in the CDR3. CDR3: CASRESGQSSYEQYF. CDR3 bases: TGTGCCAGCAGGGAATCGGGACAGAGCTCCTACGAGCAGTACTTC.

J is TRBJ1-2 and V is TRBV6-5; D gene unclear. V was clipped by 7 bases and J by 2 bases, with 8 bases between them. CDR1 is MNHEY, CDR2 SVGAGI, per germline. The length of the CDR3 is 12 residues. DNA for the CDR3: TGTGCCAGCACTCGGGGAAACTATGGCTACACCTTC. It codes for CASTRGNYGYTF.

CDR3: CASTTQGQGGYTF. The DNA for the CDR3 is TGTGCCAGCACTACGCAGGGACAAGGTGGCTACACCTTC. The rearrangement links TRBV12-3 or TRBV12-4 to TRBJ1-2; weak D call: TRBD1 (6 bases). V shed 7 bases and J shed 7 bases, with 16 bases lying between them. The CDR3 sequence is 13 residues long.

The J gene is TRBJ1-1, the V gene TRBV9; 11 positions agree with TRBD1. V lost 3 bases to trimming and J lost 5 bases; unmatched junction nucleotides: 12. Per the germline V gene, CDR1 is SGDLS and CDR2 is YYNGEE. CDR3 length: 17 residues. The DNA of the CDR3 is TGTGCCAGCAGCGAACAATGGACAGGGGGCGCGGGGACTGAAGCTTTCTTT. Its protein product is CASSEQWTGGAGTEAFF.

This chain connects TRBV2 to TRBJ2-5, with a possible D match to TRBD1 (5 bases). The germline gives CDR1 SNHLY, CDR2 FYNNEI. Trimming stripped 9 bases from V and 5 bases from J, with 16 bases between. The CDR3 length is 13 residues. The CDR3 sequence: CASLQGVLETQYF. CDR3 coding DNA: TGTGCCAGTTTGCAGGGTGTCCTTGAGACCCAGTACTTC.

The J gene is TRBJ2-7, the V gene TRBV5-5, with 8 bases fitting TRBD2. CDR3 length equals 16 residues. The germline CDR1 and CDR2 sequences are SGHKS and YYEKEE (reference sequence). With V trimmed by 0 bases and J by 4 bases, 9 bases remained unmatched. The DNA of the CDR3 is TGTGCCAGCAGCTTGGCCCCAACCGGGGGGGCGTACGAGCAGTACTTC. Translation: CASSLAPTGGAYEQYF.

The V call is TRBV6-5, the J call TRBJ1-2, with 8 nucleotides matching TRBD1. CDR1 MNHEY and CDR2 SVGAGI come from the germline V gene. The length of the CDR3 is 15 residues. Losses at the gene ends were 4 bases for V and 4 bases for J; bases not matched to a gene: 8. The CDR3 protein is CASSWAGGNRYGYTF. The CDR3 DNA reads as TGTGCCAGCAGTTGGGCAGGGGGCAACCGCTATGGCTACACCTTC.

J is TRBJ2-3 and V is TRBV5-1; 10 bases are shared with TRBD2. The V and J ends lost 4 bases and 1 base, in that order; junction bases with no gene match: 18. Germline lookup yields CDR1 SGHRS and CDR2 YFSETQ. This CDR3 is built from 20 residues. Here the CDR3 reads CASSLRTGAGGRTGTDTQYF. The CDR3 DNA follows: TGCGCCAGCAGCCTCCGTACCGGAGCGGGGGGGCGGACAGGCACAGATACGCAGTATTTT. The full variable domain, rest sourced from reference TRBV5-1 and TRBJ2-3, is KAGVTQTPRYLIKTRGQQVTLSCSPISGHRSVSWYQQTPGQGLQFLFEYFSETQRNKGNFPGRFSGRQFSNSRSEMNVSTLELGDSALYLCASSLRTGAGGRTGTDTQYFGPGTRLTVL.

This chain connects TRBV21-1 to TRBJ1-1; the DNA was not used to check the table's D call, TRBD1. TRBV21-1 is marked as a pseudogene. The CDR3 runs to 15 residues. The CDR3 region has the DNA TGTGCCAGCAGCAAAATGGGGGCCATGAACACTGAAGCTTTCTTT. It encodes CASSKMGAMNTEAFF.

The chain links TRBV5-1 to TRBJ1-1; possibly TRBD1 for D (6 bases). The CDR3 sequence is 14 residues long. V was trimmed by 2 bases and J by 1 base, leaving 9 bases between them. The germline V gene has CDR1 SGHRS and CDR2 YFSETQ. CDR3 coding DNA: TGCGCCAGCAGCTTAGACAGGACGAACACTGAAGCTTTCTTT. Translated: CASSLDRTNTEAFF.

This chain joins TRBV19 and TRBJ1-2; D not certain. Germline CDR1 LNHDA, CDR2 SQIVND (reference sequence). The CDR3 sequence is 15 residues long. Trimming stripped 2 bases from V and 0 bases from J, with 10 bases between. CDR3 DNA sequence: TGTGCCAGTAGTATATGGGCAGCAACTAACTATGGCTACACCTTC. Its protein product is CASSIWAATNYGYTF.

The chain links TRBV7-6 to TRBJ2-1; a weak D match, TRBD1 (5 bases). CDR1 and CDR2 from the germline V gene are SGHVS and FNYEAQ. The CDR3 has 15 residues. V lost 5 bases, J lost 4 bases, and 15 bases lay in between. DNA of the CDR3: TGTGCCAGCAGCAAAGGACATCAAAATTACAATGAGCAGTTCTTC. Protein: CASSKGHQNYNEQFF.

The chain couples TRBV18 to TRBJ1-1, with D possibly being TRBD1 (5 bases). The CDR3 has 14 residues. Deletions cut 2 bases from V and 3 bases from J, with 10 bases between. Germline CDR1 reads KGHSH; CDR2 reads LQKENI. The CDR3 sequence is CASSPGASYTEAFF. For the CDR3, the DNA is TGTGCCAGCTCACCAGGGGCGAGCTACACTGAAGCTTTCTTT.

The V gene is TRBV18, the J gene TRBJ1-2; D is unclear. The V and J ends lost 0 bases and 1 base respectively, with 12 bases between them. This CDR3 has 16 amino acids. Germline-derived CDR1 and CDR2 are KGHSH and LQKENI. The CDR3 DNA reads as TGTGCCAGCTCACCACCTCCCTCCTCCTTTAACTATGGCTACACCTTC. Its protein product is CASSPPPSSFNYGYTF.